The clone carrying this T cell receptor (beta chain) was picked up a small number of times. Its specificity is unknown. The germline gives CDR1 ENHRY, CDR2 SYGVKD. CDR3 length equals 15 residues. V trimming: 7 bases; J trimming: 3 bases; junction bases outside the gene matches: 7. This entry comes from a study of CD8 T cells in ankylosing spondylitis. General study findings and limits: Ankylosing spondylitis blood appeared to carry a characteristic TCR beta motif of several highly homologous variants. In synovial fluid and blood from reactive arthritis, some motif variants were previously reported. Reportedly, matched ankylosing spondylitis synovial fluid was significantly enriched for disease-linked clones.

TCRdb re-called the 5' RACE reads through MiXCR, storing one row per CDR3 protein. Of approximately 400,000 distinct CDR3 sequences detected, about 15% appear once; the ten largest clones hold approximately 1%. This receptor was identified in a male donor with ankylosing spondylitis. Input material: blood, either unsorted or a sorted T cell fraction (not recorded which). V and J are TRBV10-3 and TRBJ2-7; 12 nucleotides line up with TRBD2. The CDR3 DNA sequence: TGTGCCATCACCGGACTAGCGGGGACATACTACGAGCAGTACTTC. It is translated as CAITGLAGTYYEQYF.